A selection of T cell receptor beta chains follows, all from one sample in a study of T-cell reconstitution after alpha-beta-depleted transplantation in children. TCRdb fed the PCR reads into MiXCR, producing one record per CDR3 protein. The sample holds about 220,000 distinct CDR3 sequences, more than 15% seen once. The sample here was PBMCs, mostly from graft donor cells, taken 360 days after TCRalphabeta/CD19-depleted stem cell transplant. The source is a male patient aged 2-9 years who had a stem cell transplant for acute lymphoblastic leukemia, so the T cells may come from the graft donor. Both conserved end residues are trimmed from each CDR3.

v_call	cdr3_aa
TRBV29-1	SVWGGGPLGYT
TRBV25-1	ASSELVEFKGPANTGELF
TRBV29-1	SVRGVVSDTQY
TRBV4-2	ASSQEVRTGELF
TRBV5-5	ASSFWGTGDTEAF
TRBV10-1	ASSEDRDRIGTQY
TRBV11-2	ASSRQGGSTDTQY
TRBV5-6	ASSLLSRANEKLF
TRBV29-1	SVEALRGYEQY
TRBV6-5	ASSYGRLYGYT
TRBV2	ASWGLANYEQY
TRBV11-2	ASSFSNGPGVGETQY
TRBV3-1	ASSQESNRGSYEQY
TRBV4-2	ASSQEGLNDQPQH
TRBV29-1	SVGEGWDRPSYEQY